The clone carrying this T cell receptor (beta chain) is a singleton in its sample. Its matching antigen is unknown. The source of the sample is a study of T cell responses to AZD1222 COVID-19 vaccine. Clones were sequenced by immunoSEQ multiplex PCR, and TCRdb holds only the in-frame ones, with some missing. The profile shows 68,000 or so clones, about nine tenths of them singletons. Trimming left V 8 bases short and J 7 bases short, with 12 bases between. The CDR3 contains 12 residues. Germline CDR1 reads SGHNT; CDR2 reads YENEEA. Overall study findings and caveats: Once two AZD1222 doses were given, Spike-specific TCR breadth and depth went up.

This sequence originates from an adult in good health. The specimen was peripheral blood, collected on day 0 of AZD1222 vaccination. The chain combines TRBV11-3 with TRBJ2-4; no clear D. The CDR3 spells CASDNLGNIQYF. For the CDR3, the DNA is TGTGCCAGCGACAACCTGGGGAACATTCAGTACTTC.